The 2 T cell receptor beta chains below come from one sample, sequenced in a study of T cells in Graves' hyperthyroidism and ophthalmopathy. It was RNA transcripts that yielded the amplified TCR beta CDR3 regions. First-round RT-PCR of the TCR CDR3 relied on the HTBI primer set. One entry per CDR3 protein results from TCRdb running MiXCR on the multiplex PCR reads. The table includes hundreds of thousands of distinct CDR3 sequences, less than 45% detected once. Sample: peripheral blood or thyroid tissue (not recorded which). Receptors originate from an adult man with Graves' disease, either hyperthyroidism or ophthalmopathy (not recorded which).

This clonotype was detected only a few times. The CDR3 spells CAISESRVGAGELFF. Written as DNA, the CDR3 is TGTGCCATCAGTGAGTCAAGGGTCGGCGCCGGGGAGCTGTTTTTT. The genes are TRBV10-3 and TRBJ2-2; D not resolved. Germline V gene lookup returns CDR1 ENHRY and CDR2 SYGVKD. The CDR3 has 15 amino acids. With 0 bases removed from V and 6 bases from J, the gap between germline ends came to 11 bases.

CDR3 nucleotide sequence: TGTGCCAGCCGTCGTACTAGCGATGGGCCGCAAGAGACCCAGTACTTC. Encoded protein: CASRRTSDGPQETQYF. This chain uses TRBV11-1 with TRBJ2-5, with 7 bases that match TRBD2. The V segment lost 8 bases and the J segment 2 bases; nucleotides outside the gene matches: 14. This CDR3 has 16 amino acids. In germline, CDR1 is SGHAT, CDR2 FQDESV (reference sequence).